These 24 T cell receptor beta chains originate from one sample sequenced in a study of spatial heterogeneity in lung cancer (dated by TCRdb to about 2019). Interpreted using the paper, the time point label stands for: blood at routine non-recurrence follow-up after resection. The library was made by 5' RACE. Sequencing was carried out with a NextSeq 500. TCRdb cleaned the public reads at Q25 with fastp, built clones with MiXCR and kept in-frame beta chains. Every distinct CDR3 protein forms one entry, paired with its most common genes and DNA. Counted in this sample were 49,000 or so distinct CDR3 sequences; approximately 10% of them appeared once. Over 30% of the sample comes from the top ten. Sequences were derived from PBMCs, sampled at follow-up. The receptor source for this set is a male donor with early-stage non-small cell lung cancer.

In its sample, this clonotype was seen many times. The rearrangement uses TRBV5-1 and TRBJ2-1; 8 bases align to TRBD2. The junction had 5 bases not matched to a gene; V was cut back by 0 bases and J by 6 bases. Per germline, CDR1 SGHRS and CDR2 YFSETQ. The CDR3 spans 15 residues. For the CDR3, the DNA is TGCGCCAGCAGCTTGGCCGGAGCGGGAGTCAATGAGCAGTTCTTC. Protein: CASSLAGAGVNEQFF.

The table lists this clonotype with many counts. J is TRBJ2-1 and V is TRBV20-1; TRBD2 agrees at 9 bases. Germline CDR1 and CDR2: DFQATT and SNEGSKA (reference sequence). The CDR3 sequence is 12 residues long. CDR3 DNA: TGCAGAAGCGGGGGGACCCCTAATGAGCAGTTCTTC. Protein product: CRSGGTPNEQFF.

This clonotype was seen at least ten times. J is TRBJ2-3 and V is TRBV29-1; D is unclear. The CDR3 has 13 residues. CDR1 is SQVTM and CDR2 is ANQGSEA in the germline V gene. V dropped 3 bases and J dropped 3 bases, with 10 bases sitting between them. The CDR3 DNA follows: TGCAGCGTTGACGTGGGCTTGACAGATACGCAGTATTTT. Amino acid sequence: CSVDVGLTDTQYF.

In its sample, this clonotype was seen a few times. V usage is TRBV12-3 or TRBV12-4 and J usage is TRBJ2-2, with 7 bases aligning to TRBD2. The CDR3 has 15 amino acids. V lost 6 bases, J lost 4 bases, and 8 bases stayed unmatched. The DNA of the CDR3 is TGTGCCAGCAGGCCCCCTTTAGCGGGCACCGGGGAGCTGTTTTTT. Encoded protein: CASRPPLAGTGELFF.

A word on this clonotype: The germline gene is not matched at one end of the junction; a read error may be the cause. The chain links TRBV5-4 to TRBJ2-3, with a weak D call TRBD2 (6 bases). Germline CDR1 and CDR2: SGHNT and YYREEE (reference sequence). This CDR3 has 16 amino acids. The CDR3 DNA is TGTGTCAGCACCGAGAGTCGCGGGCGGGGCGCAGATACGCAGTATTTT. Protein: CVSTESRGRGADTQYF.

The chain employs TRBV12-3 or TRBV12-4 and TRBJ2-7; 7 bases match TRBD1. V was pared by 6 bases and J by 2 bases, with 4 bases of the junction left unmatched. This CDR3 comprises 13 residues. CDR3 in amino acids: CASRSDRAYEQYF. The CDR3 DNA sequence: TGTGCCAGCAGGTCCGACAGGGCCTACGAGCAGTACTTC.

This chain joins TRBV11-2 and TRBJ2-1, with 8 bases that match TRBD1. CDR1 is SGHAT and CDR2 is FQNNGV in the germline V gene. Trimming took 5 bases from V and 7 from J; bases not matched to a gene: 4. This CDR3 region has 13 residues. The DNA of the CDR3 is TGTGCCAGCAGCCAGAACAGGGGGAATGAGCAGTTCTTC. Protein sequence: CASSQNRGNEQFF.

Only a few counts were recorded for this clonotype. The chain is built from TRBV18 and TRBJ2-1; D might be TRBD2 (6 bases). V lost 2 bases and J lost 6, with 11 bases in between. Germline V gene sequence: CDR1 KGHSH, CDR2 LQKENI. The CDR3 is 14 residues long. The CDR3 is CASSPSSGLNEQFF. CDR3 bases: TGTGCCAGCTCACCAAGCTCGGGACTCAATGAGCAGTTCTTC.

This clonotype was seen only a few times. The rearrangement joins TRBV5-8 to TRBJ1-1, with 11 nucleotides matching TRBD1. Germline V gene data show CDR1 as SGHTS and CDR2 as YDEGEE. CDR3 length: 14 amino acids. V shed 4 bases and J 7 bases; nucleotides not matched to a gene: 6. CDR3 protein: CASSPDRGLGEAFF. In DNA, the CDR3 is TGTGCCAGCAGCCCGGACAGGGGGCTGGGTGAAGCTTTCTTT.

As for this clonotype: A single base separates this from a much larger clone, so it may be a read error. The rearrangement links TRBV6-2 or TRBV6-3 to TRBJ1-1, with TRBD1 as a possible D gene (5 bases). The germline V and J ends were trimmed by 10 bases and 7 bases, with 16 bases remaining between them. CDR1 is MNHEY and CDR2 is SVGEGT in the germline V gene. The CDR3 extends over 12 amino acids. The CDR3: CATQGRAYEAFF. In DNA, the CDR3 is TGTGCCACCCAGGGACGGGCCTATGAAGCTTTCTTT.

This clonotype was recorded many times. This sequence joins TRBV5-4 and TRBJ2-2; TRBD2 might be the D (5 bases). Trimming stripped 0 bases from V and 0 bases from J, with 12 bases between. CDR1 SGHNT and CDR2 YYREEE come from the germline V gene (reference sequence). The CDR3 runs to 17 residues. CDR3 in amino acids: CASSLGPAGPNTGELFF. The CDR3 DNA reads TGTGCCAGCAGCTTGGGGCCGGCGGGTCCGAACACCGGGGAGCTGTTTTTT.

This clonotype was picked up many times. The gene calls are TRBV13 and TRBJ2-7; a weak D match, TRBD2 (5 bases). The CDR3 is 15 amino acids. The ends were cut back, 0 bases at V and 3 bases at J, with 12 bases in the middle. Germline values: CDR1 PRHDT, CDR2 FYEKMQ (reference sequence). The CDR3 bases are TGTGCCAGCAGCTTAGGCCCAGCTAGCAGCTACGAGCAGTACTTC. It translates to CASSLGPASSYEQYF.

This clonotype was found many times. V gene TRBV7-9 combines with J gene TRBJ1-5; 7 nucleotides align to TRBD1. CDR1 is SEHNR, CDR2 FQNEAQ, per germline (reference sequence). The ends lost 5 bases at V and 5 bases at J; junction bases unmatched: 9. The CDR3 contains 15 residues. The CDR3 coding sequence is TGTGCCAGCAGCCAGGGGGTTCACCGTGATCAGCCCCAGCATTTT. Its translation is CASSQGVHRDQPQHF.

The chain employs TRBV12-3 or TRBV12-4 and TRBJ2-3; possible D gene TRBD2, 5 bases. The CDR3 sequence is 14 residues long. Between the trimmed V and J ends, which lost 6 bases and 0 bases, there was a span of 10 bases. CDR3 DNA sequence: TGTGCCAGCAGCCGGGAAGCTAGCACAGATACGCAGTATTTT. Translation: CASSREASTDTQYF.

This chain connects TRBV2 to TRBJ1-1; possibly TRBD1 for D (6 bases). Per germline, CDR1 SNHLY and CDR2 FYNNEI. This CDR3 has 13 residues. Trimming cost V 7 bases and J 0 bases, with 9 bases left between them. This CDR3 reads CASTGQLNTEAFF. The CDR3 DNA follows: TGTGCCAGCACCGGACAGCTGAACACTGAAGCTTTCTTT. The full variable domain, rest sourced from reference TRBV2 and TRBJ1-1, is EPEVTQTPSHQVTQMGQEVILRCVPISNHLYFYWYRQILGQKVEFLVSFYNNEISEKSEIFDDQFSVERPDGSNFTLKIRSTKLEDSAMYFCASTGQLNTEAFFGQGTRLTVV.

This clonotype was detected many times. This rearrangement joins TRBV24-1 to TRBJ2-6, with D maybe TRBD2 (6 bases). Trimming removed 9 bases at V and 0 bases at J, with 20 bases between. This CDR3 comprises 18 residues. Germline V lookup: CDR1 KGHDR, CDR2 SFDVKD. The DNA for the CDR3 is TGTGCCACCGGGGGGAGTGGCAGCCTGATCTCTGGGGCCAACGTCCTGACTTTC. Translation gives CATGGSGSLISGANVLTF.

This clonotype was detected ten times or more. This chain connects TRBV30 to TRBJ2-4; D gene unclear. CDR3 length: 14 residues. Germline loops: CDR1 GTSNPN, CDR2 SVGIG (reference sequence). Trimming stripped 3 bases from V and 11 bases from J, with 20 bases between. CDR3 in amino acids: CAWSLSAGGAVQYF. The CDR3 DNA follows: TGTGCCTGGAGCCTATCCGCTGGTGGTGCGGTTCAGTACTTC.

This clonotype was detected ten times or more. V usage is TRBV21-1 and J usage is TRBJ1-1; the table calls TRBD1, which could not be checked here. TRBV21-1 is classified as a pseudogene. The CDR3 is made up of 13 amino acids. CDR3 DNA: TGTGCCAGCAGCAAGACAGGGAACACTGAAGCTTTCTTT. Encoded protein: CASSKTGNTEAFF.

This clonotype was seen repeatedly, ten times or more. Here the CDR3 reads CASSQSGTGSGQPQHF. CDR3 in DNA: TGTGCCAGCAGCCAGTCCGGGACAGGGTCTGGTCAGCCCCAGCATTTT. The chain uses TRBV3-1 and TRBJ1-5, with 9 bases fitting TRBD1. This CDR3 has 16 amino acids. Germline-derived CDR1 and CDR2 are LGHDT and YNNKEL (reference sequence). J lost 6 bases, V lost 3 bases, and 9 bases had no gene match.

The table lists this clonotype with many counts. V usage is TRBV27 and J usage is TRBJ1-5; the D gene is possibly TRBD1 (5 bases). The germline V gene has CDR1 MNHEY and CDR2 SMNVEV (reference sequence). The CDR3 is made up of 13 amino acids. Trimming removed 10 bases at V and 3 bases at J, with 13 bases between. The CDR3 nucleotides read TGTGCCATCAGCGGGGGGGTCAATCAGCCCCAGCATTTT. Translated: CAISGGVNQPQHF.

The V gene is TRBV7-9, the J gene TRBJ1-3, with D perhaps TRBD1 (5 bases). The germline gives CDR1 SEHNR, CDR2 FQNEAQ (reference sequence). V lost 4 bases to trimming and J lost 4 bases, with 5 bases between them. The CDR3 is 12 residues long. The CDR3 here is CASSWTGNTIYF. For the CDR3, the DNA is TGTGCCAGCAGCTGGACAGGAAACACCATATATTTT.

This clonotype occurred many times. This chain connects TRBV30 to TRBJ2-1, with a possible D match to TRBD2 (5 bases). The CDR3 runs 14 residues. The germline V and J ends were trimmed by 4 bases and 7 bases, with 17 bases remaining between them. CDR1 and CDR2 (germline): GTSNPN, SVGIG (reference sequence). CDR3 nucleotide sequence: TGTGCCTGGACCCCGCACCGGCGGGTAAATGAGCAGTTCTTC. Translation gives CAWTPHRRVNEQFF.

The V call is TRBV27, the J call TRBJ2-7, with TRBD1 identical over 11 bases. J was trimmed by 4 bases and V by 6 bases; bases with no gene match: 5. CDR3 length: 14 residues. CDR1 and CDR2 from the germline V gene are MNHEY and SMNVEV (reference sequence). As DNA, the CDR3 is TGTGCCAGCAGCAGGGACAGGGGGTCATACGAGCAGTACTTC. Translating it yields CASSRDRGSYEQYF.

This clonotype was found a few times. This sequence joins TRBV18 and TRBJ2-1; the match to TRBD2 covers 9 bases. The CDR3 contains 16 residues. J gave up 4 bases and V 3 bases, and 7 bases lay outside the gene matches. Germline V gene sequence: CDR1 KGHSH, CDR2 LQKENI. The CDR3 region is CASSPPTSGIYNEQFF. In nucleotides, the CDR3 is TGTGCCAGCTCACCGCCGACTAGCGGAATTTACAATGAGCAGTTCTTC.